The 13 T cell receptor beta chains listed next were all sequenced from one sample in a study of T cells in Graves' hyperthyroidism and ophthalmopathy. Researchers took RNA transcripts and amplified the TCR beta CDR3 regions from them. The TCR CDR3 first-round RT-PCR relied on the HTBI primer set. From the multiplex PCR reads, TCRdb called clonotypes with MiXCR, one entry per CDR3 protein. This table holds roughly 720,000 distinct CDR3 sequences, 17% found once. Sequences were obtained from blood. Receptors were obtained from a man in his fifties with Graves' hyperthyroidism.

V gene TRBV12-3 or TRBV12-4 combines with J gene TRBJ2-1, with TRBD2 matching over 7 bases. The trim removed 6 bases at V and 14 bases at J, leaving 7 bases unmatched. This CDR3 has 11 amino acids. The DNA for the CDR3 is TGTGCCAGCAGGAGGACTAGTTTCGAGTTCTTC. Amino acids: CASRRTSFEFF.

The CDR3 sequence is CASRATGGGGNTIYF. The CDR3 bases are TGTGCCAGCAGGGCAACAGGGGGCGGAGGAAACACCATATATTTT. The chain recombines TRBV7-9 with TRBJ1-3; 9 positions match TRBD1. The germline CDR1 and CDR2 sequences are SEHNR and FQNEAQ (reference sequence). The CDR3 is 15 residues long. The J segment lost 4 bases and the V segment lost 6 bases, leaving 7 bases of the junction unmatched.

This clonotype occurred a few times. V and J are TRBV20-1 and TRBJ1-3, with D unclear. Germline CDR1 reads DFQATT; CDR2 reads SNEGSKA (reference sequence). The CDR3 is made up of 14 amino acids. Trimming took off 6 bases at V and 2 bases at J, with 14 bases between the two ends. The CDR3 DNA sequence: TGCAGTGCCCTGGATCGGGTGGCTGGAAACACCATATATTTT. Protein sequence: CSALDRVAGNTIYF.

J is TRBJ2-1 and V is TRBV29-1; the D gene is possibly TRBD1 (5 bases). The V end was cut by 0 bases, the J end by 1 base, with 16 bases between. This CDR3 is built from 17 residues. Germline CDR1 reads SQVTM; CDR2 reads ANQGSEA. In nucleotides, the CDR3 is TGCAGCGTTGAAGATGGGGCAGGGCCGTCATCCTACAATGAGCAGTTCTTC. Translated, it gives CSVEDGAGPSSYNEQFF.

This clonotype was counted ten times or more. The V gene is TRBV7-9, the J gene TRBJ2-7; tentative D call: TRBD2 (6 bases). Germline loops: CDR1 SEHNR, CDR2 FQNEAQ (reference sequence). The V end lost 0 bases, the J end lost 3 bases, and 9 bases lay between the germline ends. The CDR3 consists of 14 residues. Written as DNA, the CDR3 is TGTGCCAGCAGCTTAGCTGGAGGGGTCTACGAGCAGTACTTC. Amino acids: CASSLAGGVYEQYF.

This clonotype was counted at least ten times. The gene calls are TRBV24-1 and TRBJ1-4, with TRBD1 identical over 9 bases. Germline lookup yields CDR1 KGHDR and CDR2 SFDVKD. The junction had 6 bases not matched to a gene; V was cut back by 4 bases and J by 7 bases. The CDR3 totals 15 residues. The CDR3 DNA follows: TGTGCCACCAGTGACCATGGACAGGGGTCTGAAAAACTGTTTTTT. Encoded protein: CATSDHGQGSEKLFF.

This clonotype was recorded many times. The CDR3 region has the DNA TGTGCCAGCAGTTTAGAGGGTACCAATTCACCCCTCCACTTT. This sequence encodes CASSLEGTNSPLHF. V is TRBV28 and J is TRBJ1-6; D remains unclear. The CDR3 sequence is 14 residues long. CDR1 and CDR2 from the germline V gene are MDHEN and SYDVKM. V lost 2 bases and J lost 7, with 9 bases in between.

The V gene is TRBV6-6, the J gene TRBJ2-1, with 12 bases fitting TRBD2. CDR1 and CDR2 from the germline V gene are MNHNY and SVGAGI (reference sequence). V shed 2 bases and J 6 bases; nucleotides not matched to a gene: 5. This CDR3 is built from 16 residues. CDR3 sequence (DNA): TGTGCCAGCAGTTACGAAGGACTAGCGGGAACCAATGAGCAGTTCTTC. Translation: CASSYEGLAGTNEQFF.

This rearrangement joins TRBV19 to TRBJ2-1; weak D call: TRBD1 (7 bases). The CDR3 is made up of 16 amino acids. V lost 4 bases to trimming and J lost 9 bases, with 22 bases between them. Germline V gene lookup returns CDR1 LNHDA and CDR2 SQIVND (reference sequence). CDR3 sequence (DNA): TGTGCCAGTAGTACCCCTTCAGGGGGAGGAGGTCTTGAGCAGTTCTTC. This sequence encodes CASSTPSGGGGLEQFF.

This clonotype appeared once. Its ends do not fully match the called genes, so a read error is possible. The chain links TRBV5-1 to TRBJ1-2; D unclear. The V gene's germline CDR1 is SGHRS and CDR2 YFSETQ. CDR3 size: 12 residues. CDR3 nucleotide sequence: TGCACCAGCAGCTTGGAAGTAGGAGCCGACACCTTC. Protein sequence: CTSSLEVGADTF.

The sample holds many counts of this clonotype. This chain uses TRBV27 with TRBJ2-3; D remains unclear. The CDR3 contains 16 residues. Germline lookup yields CDR1 MNHEY and CDR2 SMNVEV (reference sequence). V dropped 2 bases and J dropped 0 bases, with 12 bases sitting between them. The CDR3 nucleotides read TGTGCCAGCAGTTTAGCGCCAGCCTCTAGCACAGATACGCAGTATTTT. It is translated as CASSLAPASSTDTQYF.

The sample holds many counts of this clonotype. This chain links TRBV28 with TRBJ2-7, with D possibly being TRBD2 (6 bases). The CDR3 consists of 15 residues. CDR1 is MDHEN and CDR2 is SYDVKM in the germline V gene. Trimming stripped 4 bases from V and 0 bases from J, with 13 bases between. DNA for the CDR3: TGTGCCAGCAGTTACCCCTGGCGGGACTCCTACGAGCAGTACTTC. Its translation is CASSYPWRDSYEQYF.

This clonotype was detected many times. The J gene is TRBJ1-2, the V gene TRBV7-9; D is perhaps TRBD1 (6 bases). Looked up from germline, CDR1 is SEHNR and CDR2 is FQNEAQ (reference sequence). CDR3 length: 15 amino acids. With 5 bases removed from V and 6 bases from J, the gap between germline ends came to 19 bases. The CDR3 loop reads CASSTRTDNVDGYTF. CDR3 sequence (DNA): TGTGCCAGCAGCACCCGGACAGACAACGTGGATGGCTACACCTTC.